The clone carrying this T cell receptor (beta chain) was picked up many times. The V end was cut by 6 bases, the J end by 1 base, with 17 bases between. CDR1 LNHDA and CDR2 SQIVND come from the germline V gene (reference sequence). The CDR3 loop spans 16 amino acids. The sample belongs to a study of low-dose radiotherapy and immunotherapy resistance in tumors. About the study: A dose of 0.5 Gy per fraction was delivered to Cohort 1 every 2 weeks, for a total of 6.5 Gy.

Time point: before trial treatment. Alpha and beta chains were covered, as first-strand cDNA relied on TRAV- and TRBV-specific primers. Amplification of TCRs used a constant-region primer and V-primer adapter for approximately 18 PCR cycles. mRNA isolates were amplified via in vitro transcription. One entry per CDR3 protein results from TCRdb running MiXCR on the reads. The data contain over 55,000 distinct CDR3 sequences, roughly 30% of them singletons. The chain has TRBV19 and TRBJ2-3, with D perhaps matching TRBD2 (5 bases). This sample comprised PBMCs, obtained before treatment. The receptor was isolated from a female donor with ovarian cancer. The CDR3 here is CASSRRGGSGTDTQYF. The CDR3 region has the DNA TGTGCCAGTAGCCGCCGAGGTGGGAGTGGCACAGATACGCAGTATTTT.